The 13 T cell receptor beta chains in this list originate from one sample, sequenced in a study of shared clonotypes between healthy human individuals. The table came from immunoSEQ multiplex PCR; TCRdb's copy has only in-frame clones and leaves some out. The table has approximately 1.4 million clones, approximately 98% seen once. The specimen sequenced was naive CD4+ T cells sorted from blood. Subset reported: CD45RA+ positively selected. These receptors originate from a young man in good health.

The chain carries TRBV19 and TRBJ1-2, with D possibly matching TRBD1 (6 bases). The CDR3 contains 14 residues. Germline-derived CDR1 and CDR2 are LNHDA and SQIVND (reference sequence). Trimming removed 5 bases at V and 7 bases at J, with 17 bases between. The CDR3 sequence: CASSPSPGAGGYTF. The CDR3 coding sequence is TGTGCCAGTAGTCCATCGCCAGGGGCAGGTGGCTACACCTTC.

The rearrangement joins TRBV18 to TRBJ1-1; the D is unclear. The CDR3 loop spans 13 amino acids. The V end lost 2 bases, the J end lost 2 bases, and 6 bases lay between the germline ends. Germline loops: CDR1 KGHSH, CDR2 LQKENI. CDR3 sequence (DNA): TGTGCCAGCTCACCAGAAACTAACACTGAAGCTTTCTTT. Protein product: CASSPETNTEAFF.

This chain links TRBV5-1 with TRBJ2-7, with TRBD2 matching over 10 bases. V trimming: 4 bases; J trimming: 1 base; junction bases outside the gene matches: 5. This CDR3 contains 15 residues. The V gene's germline CDR1 is SGHRS and CDR2 YFSETQ. The CDR3 here is CASSPLAGVSYEQYF. The CDR3 DNA reads as TGCGCCAGCAGCCCTCTAGCGGGAGTGTCCTACGAGCAGTACTTC. Based on the CDR3 plus reference TRBV5-1 and TRBJ2-7, the full variable domain is KAGVTQTPRYLIKTRGQQVTLSCSPISGHRSVSWYQQTPGQGLQFLFEYFSETQRNKGNFPGRFSGRQFSNSRSEMNVSTLELGDSALYLCASSPLAGVSYEQYFGPGTRLTVT.

The chain carries TRBV6-1 and TRBJ2-3; D uncertain. The V end was cut by 1 base, the J end by 7 bases, with 9 bases between. The CDR3 runs to 13 residues. Germline CDR1 is MNHNS and CDR2 is SASEGT. CDR3 protein: CASSEVRGNTQYF. The CDR3 DNA is TGTGCCAGCAGTGAAGTACGTGGAAATACGCAGTATTTT.

This chain connects TRBV5-1 to TRBJ2-1, with no clear D. V was cut by 5 bases and J by 6 bases, with 12 bases left in between. This CDR3 region has 13 residues. CDR1 SGHRS and CDR2 YFSETQ come from the germline V gene. CDR3 residues: CASRPDGTNEQFF. CDR3 in DNA: TGCGCCAGCAGACCAGACGGAACCAATGAGCAGTTCTTC.

The rearrangement uses TRBV27 and TRBJ1-4; D ambiguous. The CDR3 is 18 residues long. Deletions cut 0 bases from V and 1 base from J, with 15 bases between. Germline assignment: CDR1 MNHEY and CDR2 SMNVEV (reference sequence). CDR3 sequence reads: CASSLSYRGVLTNEKLFF. The CDR3 DNA is TGTGCCAGCAGTTTATCTTATCGTGGGGTTTTAACTAATGAAAAACTGTTTTTT.

V is TRBV11-3 and J is TRBJ2-1; D may be TRBD2 (6 bases). From germline, CDR1 is SGHNT and CDR2 YENEEA. V lost 3 bases and J lost 1, with 13 bases in between. The CDR3 covers 16 residues. Here the CDR3 reads CASSLRGTRSYNEQFF. The CDR3 region has the DNA TGTGCCAGCAGCTTGCGAGGGACTCGGTCCTACAATGAGCAGTTCTTC.

This chain connects TRBV6-4 to TRBJ1-5, with a weak D call TRBD1 (5 bases). V was trimmed by 10 bases and J by 8 bases, leaving 18 bases between them. CDR3 length equals 13 residues. Germline assignment: CDR1 MRHNA and CDR2 SNTAGT. This CDR3 reads CATASEEGEPQHF. CDR3 sequence (DNA): TGTGCCACCGCTTCGGAGGAAGGGGAGCCCCAGCATTTT.

This rearrangement joins TRBV19 to TRBJ2-5, with TRBD2 identical over 7 bases. The CDR3 is made up of 14 amino acids. Per germline, CDR1 LNHDA and CDR2 SQIVND (reference sequence). V trimming: 3 bases; J trimming: 8 bases; junction bases outside the gene matches: 9. The CDR3 region is CASSMDRDYKTQYF. CDR3 coding DNA: TGTGCCAGTAGTATGGACCGGGACTATAAAACCCAGTACTTC. The variable domain in full, completed from reference TRBV19 and TRBJ2-5, reads DGGITQSPKYLFRKEGQNVTLSCEQNLNHDAMYWYRQDPGQGLRLIYYSQIVNDFQKGDIAEGYSVSREKKESFPLTVTSAQKNPTAFYLCASSMDRDYKTQYFGPGTRLLVL.

This chain uses TRBV7-6 with TRBJ1-1, with D perhaps matching TRBD1 (5 bases). Germline V gives CDR1 SGHVS, CDR2 FNYEAQ. This CDR3 comprises 14 residues. The V gene lost 5 bases and the J gene lost 1 base, with 11 bases spanning the gap. The CDR3 is CASSARQWNTEAFF. DNA of the CDR3: TGTGCCAGCAGCGCAAGACAGTGGAACACTGAAGCTTTCTTT.

J is TRBJ2-3 and V is TRBV15; TRBD1 aligns across 9 bases. V shed 1 base, J shed 6 bases, and the junction held 8 bases outside the gene matches. The germline V gene encodes CDR1 LNHNV and CDR2 YYDKDF (reference sequence). CDR3 size: 16 residues. The CDR3 loop reads CATSRGGTGWEDTQYF. The CDR3 DNA follows: TGTGCCACCAGCAGAGGTGGGACAGGGTGGGAGGATACGCAGTATTTT.

This sequence joins TRBV27 and TRBJ2-7, with a weak D call TRBD1 (6 bases). Germline CDR1 and CDR2: MNHEY and SMNVEV (reference sequence). Trimming left V 3 bases short and J 2 bases short, with 14 bases between. This CDR3 spans 15 amino acids. This chain's CDR3 is CASSFRTGSPYEQYF. CDR3 bases: TGTGCCAGCAGTTTCCGAACAGGGTCTCCCTACGAGCAGTACTTC.

V gene TRBV5-6 combines with J gene TRBJ1-3; 7 positions match TRBD1. The J segment lost 5 bases and the V segment lost 2 bases, leaving 4 bases of the junction unmatched. The CDR3 consists of 14 residues. Germline-derived CDR1 and CDR2 are SGHDT and YYEEEE. CDR3 DNA sequence: TGTGCCAGCAGCTTACAGGGGTTTCGAAACACCATATATTTT. Translating gives CASSLQGFRNTIYF.